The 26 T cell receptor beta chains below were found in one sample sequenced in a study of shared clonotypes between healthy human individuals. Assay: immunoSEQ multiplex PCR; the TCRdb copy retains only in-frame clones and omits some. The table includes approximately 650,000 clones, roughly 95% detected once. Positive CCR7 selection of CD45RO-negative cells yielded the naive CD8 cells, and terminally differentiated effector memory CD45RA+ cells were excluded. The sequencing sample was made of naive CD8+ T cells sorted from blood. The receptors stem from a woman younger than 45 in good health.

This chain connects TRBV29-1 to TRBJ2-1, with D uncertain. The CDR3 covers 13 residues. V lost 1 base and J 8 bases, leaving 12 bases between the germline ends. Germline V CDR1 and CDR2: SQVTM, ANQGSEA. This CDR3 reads CSVEGKGLDEQFF. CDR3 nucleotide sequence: TGCAGCGTTGAAGGAAAAGGTTTAGATGAGCAGTTCTTC.

CDR3 in amino acids: CASSEWNPLAGDSYEQYF. CDR3 nucleotide sequence: TGTGCCAGCAGTGAATGGAACCCGCTAGCGGGTGATTCCTACGAGCAGTACTTC. The V gene is TRBV2, the J gene TRBJ2-7; TRBD2 aligns across 8 bases. Germline-derived CDR1 and CDR2 are SNHLY and FYNNEI. The V gene end was trimmed by 2 bases and the J gene end by 1 base; junction bases not matched to a gene: 13. The CDR3 contains 18 residues.

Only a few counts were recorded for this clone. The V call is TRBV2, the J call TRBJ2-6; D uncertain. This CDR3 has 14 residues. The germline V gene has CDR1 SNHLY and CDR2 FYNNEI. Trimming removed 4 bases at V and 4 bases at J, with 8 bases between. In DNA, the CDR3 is TGTGCCAGCAGTGGGCCGTCGGGGGCCAACGTCCTGACTTTC. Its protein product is CASSGPSGANVLTF.

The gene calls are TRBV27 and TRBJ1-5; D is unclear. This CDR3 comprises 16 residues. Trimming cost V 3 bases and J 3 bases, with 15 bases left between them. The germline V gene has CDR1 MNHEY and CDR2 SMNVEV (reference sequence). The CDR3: CASSFRTAYPNQPQHF. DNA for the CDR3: TGTGCCAGCAGTTTTCGGACGGCGTACCCCAATCAGCCCCAGCATTTT.

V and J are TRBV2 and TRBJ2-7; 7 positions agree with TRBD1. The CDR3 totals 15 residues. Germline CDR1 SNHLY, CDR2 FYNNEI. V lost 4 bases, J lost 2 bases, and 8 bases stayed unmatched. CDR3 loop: CASSGPGTAAYEQYF. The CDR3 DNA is TGTGCCAGCAGTGGCCCCGGGACAGCGGCCTACGAGCAGTACTTC.

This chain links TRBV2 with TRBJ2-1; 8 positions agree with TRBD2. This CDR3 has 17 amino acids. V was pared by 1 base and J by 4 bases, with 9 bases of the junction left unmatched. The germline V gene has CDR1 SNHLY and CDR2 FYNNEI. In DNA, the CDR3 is TGTGCCAGCAGTGAAGAGGGGTCGGGAGGGTTATACAATGAGCAGTTCTTC. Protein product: CASSEEGSGGLYNEQFF. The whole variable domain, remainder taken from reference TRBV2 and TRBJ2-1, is EPEVTQTPSHQVTQMGQEVILRCVPISNHLYFYWYRQILGQKVEFLVSFYNNEISEKSEIFDDQFSVERPDGSNFTLKIRSTKLEDSAMYFCASSEEGSGGLYNEQFFGPGTRLTVL.

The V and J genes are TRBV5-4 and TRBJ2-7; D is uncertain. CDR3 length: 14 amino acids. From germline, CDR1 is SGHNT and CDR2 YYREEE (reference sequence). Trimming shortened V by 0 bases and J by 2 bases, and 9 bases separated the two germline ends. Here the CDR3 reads CASSLGTVAYEQYF. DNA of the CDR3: TGTGCCAGCAGCTTGGGGACCGTCGCCTACGAGCAGTACTTC.

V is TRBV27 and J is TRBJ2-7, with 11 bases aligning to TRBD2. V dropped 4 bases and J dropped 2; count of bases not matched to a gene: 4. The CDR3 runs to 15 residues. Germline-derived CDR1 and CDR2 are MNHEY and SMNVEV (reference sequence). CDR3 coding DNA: TGTGCCAGCAGTTCCTCGGGACTAGCGGCCTACGAGCAGTACTTC. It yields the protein CASSSSGLAAYEQYF.

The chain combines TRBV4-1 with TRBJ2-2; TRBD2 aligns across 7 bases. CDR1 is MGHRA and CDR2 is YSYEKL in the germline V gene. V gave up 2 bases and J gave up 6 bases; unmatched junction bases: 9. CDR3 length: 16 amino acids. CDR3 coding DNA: TGCGCCAGCAGCCAAACCCCCACCGCGGGAGCCGGGGAGCTGTTTTTT. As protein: CASSQTPTAGAGELFF.

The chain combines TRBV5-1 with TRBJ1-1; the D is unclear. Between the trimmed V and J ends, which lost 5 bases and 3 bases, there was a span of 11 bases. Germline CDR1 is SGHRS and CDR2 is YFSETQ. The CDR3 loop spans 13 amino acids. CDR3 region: CASRPPGDTEAFF. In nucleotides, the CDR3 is TGCGCCAGCAGACCCCCCGGGGACACTGAAGCTTTCTTT.

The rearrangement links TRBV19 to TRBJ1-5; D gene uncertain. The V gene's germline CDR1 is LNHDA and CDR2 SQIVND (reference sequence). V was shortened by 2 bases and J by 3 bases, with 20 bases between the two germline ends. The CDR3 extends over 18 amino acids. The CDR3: CASSIMAVATLINQPQHF. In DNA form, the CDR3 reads TGTGCCAGTAGTATAATGGCGGTGGCAACCCTGATCAATCAGCCCCAGCATTTT.

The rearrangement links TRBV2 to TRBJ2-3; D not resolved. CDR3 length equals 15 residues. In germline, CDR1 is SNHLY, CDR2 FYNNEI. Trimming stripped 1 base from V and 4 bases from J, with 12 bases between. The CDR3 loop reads CASSEEVSPADTQYF. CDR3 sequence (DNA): TGTGCCAGCAGTGAAGAAGTCTCGCCGGCAGATACGCAGTATTTT. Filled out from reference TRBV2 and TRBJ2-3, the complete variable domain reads EPEVTQTPSHQVTQMGQEVILRCVPISNHLYFYWYRQILGQKVEFLVSFYNNEISEKSEIFDDQFSVERPDGSNFTLKIRSTKLEDSAMYFCASSEEVSPADTQYFGPGTRLTVL.

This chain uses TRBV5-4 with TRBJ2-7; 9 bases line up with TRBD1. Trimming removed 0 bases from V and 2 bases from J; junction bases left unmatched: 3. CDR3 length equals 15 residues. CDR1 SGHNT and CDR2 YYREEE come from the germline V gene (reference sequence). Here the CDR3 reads CASSLGGTGPYEQYF. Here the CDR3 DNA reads TGTGCCAGCAGCTTGGGTGGGACAGGGCCCTACGAGCAGTACTTC.

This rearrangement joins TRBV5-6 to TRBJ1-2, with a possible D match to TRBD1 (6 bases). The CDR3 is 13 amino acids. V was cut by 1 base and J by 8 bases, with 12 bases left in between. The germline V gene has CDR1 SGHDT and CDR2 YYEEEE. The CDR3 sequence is CASSLSGGVGYTF. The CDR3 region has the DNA TGTGCCAGCAGCTTGTCCGGGGGCGTAGGCTACACCTTC. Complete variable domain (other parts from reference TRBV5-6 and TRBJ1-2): DAGVTQSPTHLIKTRGQQVTLRCSPKSGHDTVSWYQQALGQGPQFIFQYYEEEERQRGNFPDRFSGHQFPNYSSELNVNALLLGDSALYLCASSLSGGVGYTFGSGTRLTVV.

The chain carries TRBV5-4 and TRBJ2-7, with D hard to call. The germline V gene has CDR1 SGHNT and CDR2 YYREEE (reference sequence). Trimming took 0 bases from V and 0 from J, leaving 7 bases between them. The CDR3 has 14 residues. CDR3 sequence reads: CASSLEHLSYEQYF. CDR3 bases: TGTGCCAGCAGCTTGGAGCACCTCTCCTACGAGCAGTACTTC.

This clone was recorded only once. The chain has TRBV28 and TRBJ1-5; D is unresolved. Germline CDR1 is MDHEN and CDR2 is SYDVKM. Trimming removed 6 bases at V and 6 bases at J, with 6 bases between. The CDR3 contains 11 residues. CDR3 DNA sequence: TGTGCCAGCAGCGGTATTCAGCCCCAGCATTTT. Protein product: CASSGIQPQHF.

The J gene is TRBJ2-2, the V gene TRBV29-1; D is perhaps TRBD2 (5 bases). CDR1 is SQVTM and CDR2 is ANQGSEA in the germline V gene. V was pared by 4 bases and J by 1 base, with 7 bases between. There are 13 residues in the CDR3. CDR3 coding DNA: TGCAGCGTTGTACTAGAGAACACCGGGGAGCTGTTTTTT. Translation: CSVVLENTGELFF.

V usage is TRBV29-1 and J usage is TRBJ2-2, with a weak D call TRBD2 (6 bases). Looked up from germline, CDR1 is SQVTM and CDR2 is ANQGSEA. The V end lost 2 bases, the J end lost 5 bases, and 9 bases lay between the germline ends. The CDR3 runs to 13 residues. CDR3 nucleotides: TGCAGCGTTGAAATAGGAGGGACCGGGGAGCTGTTTTTT. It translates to CSVEIGGTGELFF.

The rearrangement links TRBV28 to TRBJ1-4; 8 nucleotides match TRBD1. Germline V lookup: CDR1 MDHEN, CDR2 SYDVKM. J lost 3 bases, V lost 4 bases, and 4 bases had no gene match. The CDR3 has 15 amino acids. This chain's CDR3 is CASSSRGLANEKLFF. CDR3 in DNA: TGTGCCAGCAGTTCCAGGGGGCTGGCTAATGAAAAACTGTTTTTT.

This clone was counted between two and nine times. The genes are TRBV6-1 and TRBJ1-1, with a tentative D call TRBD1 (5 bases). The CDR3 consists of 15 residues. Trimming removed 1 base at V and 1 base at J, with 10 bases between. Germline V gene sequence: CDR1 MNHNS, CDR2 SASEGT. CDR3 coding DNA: TGTGCCAGCAGTGAAGGGCGGGGCCGGAACACTGAAGCTTTCTTT. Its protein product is CASSEGRGRNTEAFF.

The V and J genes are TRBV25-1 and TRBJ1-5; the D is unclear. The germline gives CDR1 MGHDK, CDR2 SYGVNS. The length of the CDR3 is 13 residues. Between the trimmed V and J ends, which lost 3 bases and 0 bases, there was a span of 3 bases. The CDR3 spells CASSEYSNQPQHF. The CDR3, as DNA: TGTGCCAGCAGTGAGTATAGCAATCAGCCCCAGCATTTT.

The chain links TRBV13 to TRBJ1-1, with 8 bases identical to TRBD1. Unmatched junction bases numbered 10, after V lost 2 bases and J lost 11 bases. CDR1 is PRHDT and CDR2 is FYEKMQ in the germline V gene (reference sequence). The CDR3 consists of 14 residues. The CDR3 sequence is CASSLSLNRGLAFF. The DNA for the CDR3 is TGTGCCAGCAGCTTAAGCCTAAACAGGGGGTTGGCTTTCTTT. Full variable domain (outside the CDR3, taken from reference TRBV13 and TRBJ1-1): AAGVIQSPRHLIKEKRETATLKCYPIPRHDTVYWYQQGPGQDPQFLISFYEKMQSDKGSIPDRFSAQQFSDYHSELNMSSLELGDSALYFCASSLSLNRGLAFFGQGTRLTVV.

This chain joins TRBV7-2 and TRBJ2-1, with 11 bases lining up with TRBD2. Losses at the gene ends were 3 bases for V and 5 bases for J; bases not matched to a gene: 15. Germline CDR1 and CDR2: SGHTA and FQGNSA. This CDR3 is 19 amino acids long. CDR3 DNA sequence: TGTGCCAGCAGCTTCGGCCGGGCTAGCGGGAGGTGGCCGAACAATGAGCAGTTCTTC. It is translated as CASSFGRASGRWPNNEQFF.

For the CDR3, the DNA is TGCACCAGCAGCCAAGATTGTCCAGCGGAAACCTACAATGAGCAGTTCTTC. Protein product: CTSSQDCPAETYNEQFF. The chain couples TRBV1 to TRBJ2-1; the table's D call of TRBD2 was not tested on the DNA. TRBV1 is annotated as a pseudogene. The CDR3 has 17 amino acids.

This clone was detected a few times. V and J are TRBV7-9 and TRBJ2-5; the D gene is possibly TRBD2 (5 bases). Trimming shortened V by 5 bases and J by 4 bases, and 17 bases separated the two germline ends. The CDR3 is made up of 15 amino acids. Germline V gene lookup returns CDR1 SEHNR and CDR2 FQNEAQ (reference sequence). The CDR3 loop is CASSGVVGSAETQYF. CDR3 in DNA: TGTGCCAGCAGCGGCGTTGTCGGTAGCGCAGAGACCCAGTACTTC.

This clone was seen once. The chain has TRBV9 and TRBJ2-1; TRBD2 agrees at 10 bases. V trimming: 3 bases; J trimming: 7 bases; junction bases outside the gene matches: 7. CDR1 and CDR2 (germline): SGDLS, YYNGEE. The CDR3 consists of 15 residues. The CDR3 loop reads CASSENSGRWNEQFF. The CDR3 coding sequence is TGTGCCAGCAGCGAAAATAGCGGGAGGTGGAATGAGCAGTTCTTC.